This TCR beta chain was sequenced for a study of blood T cells in healthy people across ages. The study's findings and limits: When one million T cells were used, diversity estimates were thought to be underestimates. Shifts in expanded clonotypes may have been confounded by donor CMV status, which was unknown. In long-lived donors, naive CD4+ cell counts and diversity exceeded those of aged donors.

Through a sample-barcoded 5' primer and a J-beta primer mix, a second PCR was run for 7 to 11 cycles. In TCRdb, the 5' RACE reads were re-called with MiXCR into one record per CDR3 protein. The sample records about 970,000 distinct CDR3 sequences, roughly half being singletons. The ends were cut back, 0 bases at V and 0 bases at J, with 15 bases in the middle. Germline CDR1 and CDR2: MGHRA and YSYEKL. The CDR3 is 18 residues long. This clonotype was counted a few times. Its antigen is still unknown. The sequence derives from a woman aged 55-69 years in good health. The genes are TRBV4-1 and TRBJ2-4, with D possibly being TRBD1 (5 bases). Sequenced material: blood. CDR3 in amino acids: CASSQEDWGVLAKNIQYF. The CDR3 region has the DNA TGCGCCAGCAGCCAAGAGGATTGGGGCGTTCTAGCCAAAAACATTCAGTACTTC.